The sequence of this TCR beta chain was determined in a study of blood T cell repertoires in COVID-19. For the study at large: Sample material is recorded as cDNA or gDNA derived from T cells, B-cell-depleted T cells, or PBMCs.

CDR3 length: 14 amino acids. Trimming left V 3 bases short and J 2 bases short, with 8 bases between. In germline, CDR1 is LNHNV, CDR2 YYDKDF (reference sequence). Authors' processing steps: Amplified reference gene primers provided the basis for estimating nucleated cell counts. Data came from immunoSEQ multiplex PCR; TCRdb stores just in-frame clones and leaves some out. V and J calls and clone size are as listed in that table; D and trimming were resolved from the DNA. The data hold under 200,000 clones, with roughly 84% observed a single time. The sequenced material came from PBMCs or T cells enriched from blood (not recorded which). V and J are TRBV15 and TRBJ1-3, with D perhaps TRBD1 (5 bases). The sequence was obtained from a man in his 60s who had recovered from COVID-19. As DNA, the CDR3 is TGTGCCACCAGCAGGCCGGGGGCTGGAAACACCATATATTTT. Protein product: CATSRPGAGNTIYF.